The rows below give T cell receptor beta chains drawn from one sample of a study of identical twins. TCRdb passed the 5' RACE reads through MiXCR, listing each CDR3 protein once. The table has roughly 480,000 distinct CDR3 sequences, more than 20% seen once. The same specimen was also included in a second study, on T cells expressing NK-cell markers.

Sequencing was performed on CD4+ T cells sorted from blood. Every receptor here comes from a young woman in good health. Each CDR3 is given with its conserved first and last residue. A D gene is named only where the DNA matches it firmly. Clone size is given for some rows only: seen once, a few or many times, or a class if the clone is expanded.

abundance,j_gene,v_gene,d_gene,CDR3nt,CDR3aa
few,TRBJ1-1,TRBV7-6,.,TGTGCCAGCAGACTCCGGGAAAAAGCTTTCTTT,CASRLREKAFF
few,TRBJ2-3,TRBV5-1,TRBD2,TGCGCCAGCAGTTCTGGGACTAGCAGAGATACGCAGTATTTT,CASSSGTSRDTQYF
.,TRBJ2-7,TRBV15,.,TGTGCCACCAGCAGAGTAGGGGGTAGAGACTACGAGCAGTACTTC,CATSRVGGRDYEQYF
.,TRBJ2-5,TRBV18,.,TGTGCCAGCTCACCTCAGGACTGGCAAGAGACCCAGTACTTC,CASSPQDWQETQYF
.,TRBJ2-1,TRBV5-1,TRBD2,TGCGCCAGCAGCTTACTGACTAGCGGGGGGGCCGGTGAGCAGTTCTTC,CASSLLTSGGAGEQFF
.,TRBJ2-7,TRBV6-2/TRBV6-3,.,TGTGCCAGCAGTTACCGGGACCCAGGTGCCCTTTACGAGCAGTACTTC,CASSYRDPGALYEQYF
few,TRBJ2-2,TRBV12-3/TRBV12-4,TRBD2,TGTGCCAGCAGTTCGACACGGGGAGGGGTCACCGGGGAGCTGTTTTTT,CASSSTRGGVTGELFF
.,TRBJ1-6,TRBV15,.,TGTGCCACCAGCACGGGTCAATGGTCCTATAATTCACCCCTCCACTTT,CATSTGQWSYNSPLHF
few,TRBJ2-3,TRBV20-1,.,TGCAGTGCTAGCGGGATAGATACGCAGTATTTT,CSASGIDTQYF
.,TRBJ2-1,TRBV5-1,.,TGCGCCAGCAGCACGGACCATGAGCAGTTCTTC,CASSTDHEQFF
.,TRBJ1-1,TRBV20-1,.,TGCAGTGGGGGGTACCGCGGCACTGAAGCTTTCTTT,CSGGYRGTEAFF
few,TRBJ1-2,TRBV7-2,.,TGTGCCAGCAGCTTAGTTACCGGTTATGGCTACACCTTC,CASSLVTGYGYTF
.,TRBJ2-5,TRBV20-1,TRBD1,TGCAGTGCCCCCGGACAGGACTGGTACCAAGAGACCCAGTACTTC,CSAPGQDWYQETQYF
.,TRBJ2-1,TRBV11-1,TRBD2,TGTGCCAGCAGCTCGATTATCCTAGCGGGGACTTCCTACAATGAGCAGTTCTTC,CASSSIILAGTSYNEQFF
few,TRBJ1-5,TRBV12-3/TRBV12-4,.,TGTGCCAGCAGTTTAAGCAGGCGGAATCAGCCCCAGCATTTT,CASSLSRRNQPQHF
.,TRBJ2-7,TRBV4-3,TRBD2,TGCGCCAGCAGCCAAGGACTAGCGGGTTCCTACGAGCAGTACTTC,CASSQGLAGSYEQYF
many,TRBJ2-2,TRBV5-1,.,TGCGCCAGCAGCTTGACGGGTGTAAACACCGGGGAGCTGTTTTTT,CASSLTGVNTGELFF
.,TRBJ2-3,TRBV3-1,.,TGTGCCAGCAGCCAAGATCCCGGGACCACGCAGTATTTT,CASSQDPGTTQYF
.,TRBJ2-2,TRBV12-3/TRBV12-4,TRBD2,TGTGCCAGCACCCAGAAGACTAGCGGGGGGGCCGGCACCGGGGAGCTGTTTTTT,CASTQKTSGGAGTGELFF
.,TRBJ2-2,TRBV5-1,.,TGCGCCAGCAGCTTGACCACTAGCCCCGGGGAGCTGTTTTTT,CASSLTTSPGELFF
many,TRBJ2-5,TRBV10-2,.,TGCGCCAGCAGTGAGTGGACCAGGGAGGAGACCCAGTACTTC,CASSEWTREETQYF
few,TRBJ2-1,TRBV12-3/TRBV12-4,TRBD2,TGTGCCAGCGAGGGCGGGAGGGTACATGAGCAGTTCTTC,CASEGGRVHEQFF
.,TRBJ1-2,TRBV14,TRBD1,TGTGCCAGCAGCCTAGGTTTGGGGGGACAGACATACTACACCTTC,CASSLGLGGQTYYTF
.,TRBJ2-5,TRBV5-1,.,TGCGCCAGCCGATATAGTAGCCAAGAGACCCAGTACTTC,CASRYSSQETQYF
.,TRBJ2-7,TRBV4-3,TRBD1,TGCGCCAGCAGCCAGGAAGGACAGGGAGACTACGAGCAGTACTTC,CASSQEGQGDYEQYF
few,TRBJ2-5,TRBV5-6,.,TGTGCCAGCAGCGCCACCGGGGGTCAAGAGACCCAGTACTTC,CASSATGGQETQYF
.,TRBJ2-1,TRBV9,TRBD2,TGTGCCAGCAGCGTAGCTCCCCCAGCGGGAGGCTATGAGCAGTTCTTC,CASSVAPPAGGYEQFF
.,TRBJ2-1,TRBV29-1,TRBD2,TGCAGCACCCCCGGGACTAGCGGGGGGGCCCAAGAGCAGTTCTTC,CSTPGTSGGAQEQFF
.,TRBJ2-7,TRBV18,.,TGTGCCAGCTCACCACTGACCGACGGCGCCTACGAGCAGTACTTC,CASSPLTDGAYEQYF
.,TRBJ2-2,TRBV7-2,TRBD2,TGTGCCAGCAGCACAAGGACTAGCGAGGACACCGGGGAGCTGTTTTTT,CASSTRTSEDTGELFF
many,TRBJ2-5,TRBV20-1,.,TGCAGTGCTCCAGACTTGTCGGAGACCCAGTACTTC,CSAPDLSETQYF
few,TRBJ1-1,TRBV12-3/TRBV12-4,.,TGTGCCAGCAGTACCAGGGGAGGAGGTGAAGCTTTCTTT,CASSTRGGGEAFF
few,TRBJ2-1,TRBV4-3,TRBD2,TGCGCCAGCAGTCTAACAGGACTAGCGGACTACAATGAGCAGTTCTTC,CASSLTGLADYNEQFF
few,TRBJ2-1,TRBV12-3/TRBV12-4,.,TGTGCCAGCAGTTACGAGGGGGGGCTGCTCGGTGAGCAGTTCTTC,CASSYEGGLLGEQFF
many,TRBJ2-5,TRBV5-1,TRBD1,TGTGCCAGCAGCCCTGGGACAGGACAAGAGACCCAGTACTTC,CASSPGTGQETQYF
few,TRBJ1-6,TRBV15,TRBD1,TGTGCCACCAGCAGGGACAGGGGGAATTCACCCCTCCACTTT,CATSRDRGNSPLHF
.,TRBJ1-5,TRBV12-3/TRBV12-4,TRBD1,TGTGCCAGCAGTTTAAGGGACAGGAATCAGCCCCAGCATTTT,CASSLRDRNQPQHF